The following is a T cell receptor (beta chain) sequence with its context. The data were taken from a study of OX40 agonist ivuxolimab in advanced cancers. In the study overall: Participants averaged 60 years of age (range about 23 to 79) and were less than 85% male. Three patients had partial responses: one hepatocellular carcinoma, two cutaneous melanoma.

Profiled with immunoSEQ multiplex PCR; TCRdb holds only in-frame clones, not every one. The sample shows tens of thousands of clones, 90% to 95% of them seen only once. Any history of autoimmune disease or systemic immunosuppression disqualified patients. This specimen was CD4+ or CD8+ T cells sorted from blood, taken in a trial of the OX40 agonist ivuxolimab. The clonotype comes from an adult with an advanced solid tumor such as melanoma, head and neck, liver or kidney cancer.

As DNA, the CDR3 is TGTGCCAGCAGGTCGGACAGGGACTTCGAGCAGTACTTC. It translates to CASRSDRDFEQYF. J is TRBJ2-7 and V is TRBV2; 8 bases align to TRBD1. CDR1 and CDR2 (germline): SNHLY, FYNNEI. The trim removed 6 bases at V and 6 bases at J, leaving 7 bases unmatched. CDR3 size: 13 residues.